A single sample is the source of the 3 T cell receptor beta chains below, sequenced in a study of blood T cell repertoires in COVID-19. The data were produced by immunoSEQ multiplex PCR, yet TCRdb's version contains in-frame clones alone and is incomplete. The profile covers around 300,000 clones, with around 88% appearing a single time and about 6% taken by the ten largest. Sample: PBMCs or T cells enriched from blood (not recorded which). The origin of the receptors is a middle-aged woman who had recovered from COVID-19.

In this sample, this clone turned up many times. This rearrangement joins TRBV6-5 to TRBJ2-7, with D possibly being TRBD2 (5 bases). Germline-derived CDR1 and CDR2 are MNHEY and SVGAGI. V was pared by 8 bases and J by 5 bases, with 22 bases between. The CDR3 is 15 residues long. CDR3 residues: CASGYFLGSSNEQYF. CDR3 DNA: TGTGCCAGCGGATACTTTTTAGGGAGCAGCAACGAGCAGTACTTC.

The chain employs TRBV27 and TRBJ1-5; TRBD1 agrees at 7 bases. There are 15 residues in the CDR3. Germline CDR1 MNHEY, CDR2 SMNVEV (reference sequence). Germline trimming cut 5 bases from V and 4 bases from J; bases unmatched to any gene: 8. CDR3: CASSPPGGWNQPQHF. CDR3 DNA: TGTGCCAGCAGTCCCCCAGGGGGTTGGAATCAGCCCCAGCATTTT.

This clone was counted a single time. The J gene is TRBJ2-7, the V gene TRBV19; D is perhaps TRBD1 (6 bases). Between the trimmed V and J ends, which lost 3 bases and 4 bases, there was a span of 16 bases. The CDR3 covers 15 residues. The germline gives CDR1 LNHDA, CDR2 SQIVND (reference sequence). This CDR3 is CASSINVQGGYEQYF. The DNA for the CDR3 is TGTGCCAGTAGTATTAATGTACAGGGTGGATACGAGCAGTACTTC.